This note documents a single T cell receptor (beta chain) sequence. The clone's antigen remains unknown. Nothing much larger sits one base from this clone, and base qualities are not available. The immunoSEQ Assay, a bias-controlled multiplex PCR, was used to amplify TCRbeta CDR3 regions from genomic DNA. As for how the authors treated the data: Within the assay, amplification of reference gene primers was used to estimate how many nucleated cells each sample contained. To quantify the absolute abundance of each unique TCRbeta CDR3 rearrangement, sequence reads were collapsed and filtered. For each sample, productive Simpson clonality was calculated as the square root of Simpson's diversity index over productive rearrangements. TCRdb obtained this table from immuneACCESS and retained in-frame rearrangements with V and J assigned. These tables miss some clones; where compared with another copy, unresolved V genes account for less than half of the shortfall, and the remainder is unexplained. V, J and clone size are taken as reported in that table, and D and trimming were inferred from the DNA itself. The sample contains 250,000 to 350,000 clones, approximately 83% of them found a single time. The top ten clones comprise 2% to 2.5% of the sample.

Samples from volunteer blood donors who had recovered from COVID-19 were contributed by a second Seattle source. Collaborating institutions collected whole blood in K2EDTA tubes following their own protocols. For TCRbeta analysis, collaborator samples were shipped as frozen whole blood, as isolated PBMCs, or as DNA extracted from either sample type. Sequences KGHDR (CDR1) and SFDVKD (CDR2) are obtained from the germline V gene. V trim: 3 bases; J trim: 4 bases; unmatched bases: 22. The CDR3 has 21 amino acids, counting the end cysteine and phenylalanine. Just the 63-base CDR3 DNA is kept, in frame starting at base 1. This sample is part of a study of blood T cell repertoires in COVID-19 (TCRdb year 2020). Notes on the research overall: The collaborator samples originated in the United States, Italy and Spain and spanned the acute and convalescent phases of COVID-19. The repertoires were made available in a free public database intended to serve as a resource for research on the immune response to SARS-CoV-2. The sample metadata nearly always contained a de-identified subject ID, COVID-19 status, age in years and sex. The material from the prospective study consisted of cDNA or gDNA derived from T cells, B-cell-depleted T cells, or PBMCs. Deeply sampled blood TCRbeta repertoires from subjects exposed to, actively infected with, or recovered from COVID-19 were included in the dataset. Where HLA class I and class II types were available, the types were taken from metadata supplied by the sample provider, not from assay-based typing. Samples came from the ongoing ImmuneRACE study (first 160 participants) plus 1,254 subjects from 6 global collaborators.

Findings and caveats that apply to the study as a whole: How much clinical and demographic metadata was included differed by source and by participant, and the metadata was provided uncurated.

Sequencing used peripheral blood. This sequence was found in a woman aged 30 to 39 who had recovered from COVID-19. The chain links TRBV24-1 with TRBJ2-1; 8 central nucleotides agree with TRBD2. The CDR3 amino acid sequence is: CATSDAPGTRESVARYNEQFF. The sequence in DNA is TGTGCCACCAGTGATGCCCCCGGGACTAGAGAGTCGGTGGCCAGATACAATGAGCAGTTCTTC.